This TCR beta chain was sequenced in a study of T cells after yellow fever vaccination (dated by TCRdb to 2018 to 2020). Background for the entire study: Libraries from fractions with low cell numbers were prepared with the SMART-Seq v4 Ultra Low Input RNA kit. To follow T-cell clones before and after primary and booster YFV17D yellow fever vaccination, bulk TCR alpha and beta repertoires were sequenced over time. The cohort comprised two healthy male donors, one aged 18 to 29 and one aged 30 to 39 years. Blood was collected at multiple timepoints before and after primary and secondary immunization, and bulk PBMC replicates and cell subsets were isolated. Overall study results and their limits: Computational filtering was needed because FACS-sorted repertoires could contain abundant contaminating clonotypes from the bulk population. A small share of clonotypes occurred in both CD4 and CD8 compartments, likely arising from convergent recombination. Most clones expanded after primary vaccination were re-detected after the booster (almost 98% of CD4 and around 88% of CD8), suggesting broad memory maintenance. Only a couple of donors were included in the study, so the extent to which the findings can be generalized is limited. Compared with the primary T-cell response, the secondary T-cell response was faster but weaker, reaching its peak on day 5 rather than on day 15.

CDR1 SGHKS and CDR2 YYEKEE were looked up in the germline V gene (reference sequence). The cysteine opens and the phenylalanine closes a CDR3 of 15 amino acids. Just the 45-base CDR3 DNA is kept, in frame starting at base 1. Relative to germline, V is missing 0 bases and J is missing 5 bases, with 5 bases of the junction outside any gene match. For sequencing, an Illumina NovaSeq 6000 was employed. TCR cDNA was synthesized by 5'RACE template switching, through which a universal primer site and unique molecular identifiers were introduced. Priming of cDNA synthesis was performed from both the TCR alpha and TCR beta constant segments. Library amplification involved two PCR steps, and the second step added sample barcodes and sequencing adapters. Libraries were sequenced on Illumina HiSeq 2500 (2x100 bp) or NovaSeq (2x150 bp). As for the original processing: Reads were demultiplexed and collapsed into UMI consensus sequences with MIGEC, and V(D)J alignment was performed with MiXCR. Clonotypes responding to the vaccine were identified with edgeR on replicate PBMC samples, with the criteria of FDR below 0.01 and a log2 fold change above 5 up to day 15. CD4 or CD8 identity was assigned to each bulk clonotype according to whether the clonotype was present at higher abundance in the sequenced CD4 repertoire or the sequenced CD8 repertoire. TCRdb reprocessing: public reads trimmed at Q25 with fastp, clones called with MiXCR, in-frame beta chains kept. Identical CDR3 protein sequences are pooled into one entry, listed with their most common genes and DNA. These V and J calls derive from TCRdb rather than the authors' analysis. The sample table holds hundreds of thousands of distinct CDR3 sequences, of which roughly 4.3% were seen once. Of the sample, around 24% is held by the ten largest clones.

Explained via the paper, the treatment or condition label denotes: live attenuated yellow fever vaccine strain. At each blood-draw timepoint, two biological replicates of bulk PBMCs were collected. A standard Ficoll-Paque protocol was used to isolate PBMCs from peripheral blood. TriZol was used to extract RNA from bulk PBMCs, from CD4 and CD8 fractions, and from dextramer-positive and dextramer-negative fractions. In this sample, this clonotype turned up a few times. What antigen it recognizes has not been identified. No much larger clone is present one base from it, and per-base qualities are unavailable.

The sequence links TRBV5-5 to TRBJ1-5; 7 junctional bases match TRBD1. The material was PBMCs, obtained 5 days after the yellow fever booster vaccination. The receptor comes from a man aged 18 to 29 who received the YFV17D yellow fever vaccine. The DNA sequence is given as TGTGCCAGCAGCTTGGGAGGGGGCGACGATCAGCCCCAGCATTTT. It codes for CASSLGGGDDQPQHF.